This passage covers 18 T cell receptor beta chains from one sample sequenced in a study of cytomegalovirus exposure and HLA in healthy donors. A multiplex PCR was run with 60 Vbeta primers and 13 Jbeta primers. The data were produced by immunoSEQ multiplex PCR, yet TCRdb's version contains in-frame clones alone and is incomplete. The profile shows 150,000 to 180,000 clones, roughly 85% of them singletons. The sequenced material came from PBMCs. These receptors all come from a woman aged 18-30 years in good health and CMV-seronegative.

The chain carries TRBV6-4 and TRBJ2-2, with D perhaps TRBD1 (7 bases). Germline V lookup: CDR1 MRHNA, CDR2 SNTAGT. This CDR3 spans 12 amino acids. CDR3 sequence (DNA): TGTGTACAGGGGCCGGGGGCCGGGGAGCTGTTTTTT. Translating gives CVQGPGAGELFF.

The genes are TRBV6-5 and TRBJ2-5, with 12 bases identical to TRBD2. Judging by the DNA end, TRBJ2-7 fits better; the J call may be wrong. The CDR3 runs 15 residues. Germline assignment: CDR1 MNHEY and CDR2 SVGAGI. In DNA, the CDR3 is TGTGCCAGCAGTTACCGACTAGCGGGGGCCTACGAGCAGTACTTC. Protein product: CASSYRLAGAYEQYF.

CDR3 in amino acids: CASSPGQGINQPQHF. The CDR3 DNA reads TGTGCCAGCTCACCTGGACAGGGGATCAATCAGCCCCAGCATTTT. This chain links TRBV18 with TRBJ1-5; 9 bases align to TRBD1. Germline CDR1 is KGHSH and CDR2 is LQKENI. Trimming cost V 3 bases and J 3 bases; bases outside gene matches: 3. CDR3 size: 15 residues.

The chain carries TRBV5-6 and TRBJ1-2; 8 bases are shared with TRBD1. There are 15 residues in the CDR3. The germline CDR1 and CDR2 sequences are SGHDT and YYEEEE. V was pared by 4 bases and J by 4 bases, with 9 bases of the junction left unmatched. The CDR3 nucleotides read TGTGCCAGCAGCCCCATGGACAGGGAATTCTATGGCTACACCTTC. Protein product: CASSPMDREFYGYTF.

The V gene is TRBV2, the J gene TRBJ2-3; 11 bases are shared with TRBD2. CDR3 length: 15 amino acids. V shed 8 bases, J shed 2 bases, and the junction held 6 bases outside the gene matches. Germline V gene data show CDR1 as SNHLY and CDR2 as FYNNEI. This CDR3 is CASGGTSGPTDTQYF. The CDR3 region has the DNA TGTGCCAGCGGCGGGACTAGCGGTCCCACAGATACGCAGTATTTT.

The CDR3: CASSQDWASRRWAKNIQYF. The CDR3 DNA sequence: TGCGCCAGCAGCCAAGATTGGGCTAGCCGGCGTTGGGCCAAAAACATTCAGTACTTC. V gene TRBV4-3 combines with J gene TRBJ2-4, with D perhaps matching TRBD2 (5 bases). Germline V lookup: CDR1 LGHNA, CDR2 YSLEER. This CDR3 region has 19 residues. V dropped 0 bases and J dropped 1 base, with 19 bases sitting between them.

This chain links TRBV2 with TRBJ2-1; 9 positions agree with TRBD1. J lost 1 base, V lost 6 bases, and 4 bases had no gene match. The V gene's germline CDR1 is SNHLY and CDR2 FYNNEI. This CDR3 is built from 15 residues. CDR3 bases: TGTGCCAGCAGCCGCGACAGGGGGTCCTACAATGAGCAGTTCTTC. Translated: CASSRDRGSYNEQFF.

V usage is TRBV9 and J usage is TRBJ2-1; possibly TRBD2 for D (6 bases). CDR3 length: 16 residues. Deletions cut 3 bases from V and 3 bases from J, with 16 bases between. Germline-derived CDR1 and CDR2 are SGDLS and YYNGEE. The CDR3 nucleotides are TGTGCCAGCAGCGCCCTTGGGGGGAGGAACTACAATGAGCAGTTCTTC. Residues: CASSALGGRNYNEQFF.

The V and J genes are TRBV5-1 and TRBJ1-1; D gene uncertain. This CDR3 contains 15 residues. Germline loops: CDR1 SGHRS, CDR2 YFSETQ. V lost 2 bases, J lost 3 bases, and 14 bases lay in between. CDR3 nucleotide sequence: TGCGCCAGCAGCTTAGGTTTAGCGTGGGACACTGAAGCTTTCTTT. Protein sequence: CASSLGLAWDTEAFF.

This chain uses TRBV11-1 with TRBJ2-7; D is perhaps TRBD2 (5 bases). The CDR3 runs 16 residues. V dropped 1 base and J dropped 2 bases, with 15 bases sitting between them. CDR1 SGHAT and CDR2 FQDESV come from the germline V gene (reference sequence). In DNA form, the CDR3 reads TGTGCCAGCAGCTTAGGATCGGTAGCGAGGACCTACGAGCAGTACTTC. It encodes CASSLGSVARTYEQYF.

The gene calls are TRBV28 and TRBJ1-6; D ambiguous. Germline values: CDR1 MDHEN, CDR2 SYDVKM. This CDR3 contains 15 residues. V lost 3 bases to trimming and J lost 1 base, with 7 bases between them. In DNA form, the CDR3 reads TGTGCCAGCAGTTTGGGAGGGTCCTATAATTCACCCCTCCACTTT. This sequence encodes CASSLGGSYNSPLHF.

The chain recombines TRBV30 with TRBJ2-7, with TRBD2 matching over 11 bases. Germline lookup yields CDR1 GTSNPN and CDR2 SVGIG (reference sequence). The length of the CDR3 is 14 residues. The ends lost 3 bases at V and 5 bases at J; junction bases unmatched: 6. The CDR3 nucleotides are TGTGCCTGGAGAGTTAGCGGGAGGGGAGACGAGCAGTACTTC. Its translation is CAWRVSGRGDEQYF.

Here the CDR3 reads CASSADINSPLHF. The CDR3 bases are TGTGCCAGCAGCGCGGACATTAATTCACCCCTCCACTTT. The chain joins TRBV9 to TRBJ1-6; a weak D match, TRBD1 (5 bases). Germline V gene sequence: CDR1 SGDLS, CDR2 YYNGEE. There are 13 residues in the CDR3. V lost 3 bases, J lost 6 bases, and 7 bases lay in between.

V and J are TRBV7-9 and TRBJ1-4, with D possibly being TRBD1 (5 bases). Between the trimmed V and J ends, which lost 4 bases and 8 bases, there was a span of 14 bases. CDR1 and CDR2 from the germline V gene are SEHNR and FQNEAQ (reference sequence). The CDR3 length is 14 residues. The CDR3 sequence: CASSSAGVGEKLFF. CDR3 sequence (DNA): TGTGCCAGCAGCTCCGCGGGGGTGGGAGAAAAACTGTTTTTT.

This clone occurred once. The chain is built from TRBV6-5 and TRBJ1-6; 8 nucleotides line up with TRBD1. The V gene's germline CDR1 is MNHEY and CDR2 SVGAGI. This CDR3 comprises 14 residues. With 4 bases clipped from V and 9 bases from J, the junction kept 5 bases outside the gene matches. This chain's CDR3 is CASSSSGGLSPLHF. The CDR3 nucleotides read TGTGCCAGCAGTTCGTCAGGGGGCCTTTCACCCCTCCACTTT.

The CDR3 nucleotides read TGTGCCAGCGAGGCGGCCGGCGATTCACCCCTCCACTTT. It codes for CASEAAGDSPLHF. The genes are TRBV28 and TRBJ1-6, with no clear D. V was pared by 8 bases and J by 8 bases, with 13 bases between. The CDR3 runs to 13 residues. Germline assignment: CDR1 MDHEN and CDR2 SYDVKM.

V is TRBV9 and J is TRBJ2-2; 8 bases map to TRBD2. Germline V CDR1 and CDR2: SGDLS, YYNGEE. V lost 5 bases and J lost 3; bases outside the gene matches: 6. There are 15 residues in the CDR3. CDR3 protein: CASSVSGAYTGELFF. For the CDR3, the DNA is TGTGCCAGCAGTGTTAGCGGGGCTTACACCGGGGAGCTGTTTTTT.

CDR3 nucleotides: TGCAGCGTTGCCAGGGCCACTGGTGGGGAGACCCAGTACTTC. Translation gives CSVARATGGETQYF. The chain uses TRBV29-1 and TRBJ2-5; maybe TRBD1 (5 bases). CDR1 is SQVTM and CDR2 is ANQGSEA in the germline V gene. The V end lost 4 bases, the J end lost 5 bases, and 17 bases lay between the germline ends. This CDR3 spans 14 amino acids.